The table lists the clone carrying this T cell receptor (beta chain) with a count of one. This table comes from immunoSEQ multiplex PCR, and its TCRdb copy is limited to in-frame clones, with some not included. The sample includes 100,000 or so clones, roughly 91% of them seen just once. The data stem from a study of control samples from healthy donors and cancer patients. V dropped 1 base and J dropped 2 bases, with 6 bases sitting between them. The germline gives CDR1 SGHVS, CDR2 FNYEAQ. CDR3 length: 13 residues. This TCR was sampled from a man aged 30 to 39 in good health. Sequenced: blood. The chain uses TRBV7-6 and TRBJ2-7; D is uncertain. CDR3 coding DNA: TGTGCCAGCAGCTTAGGGGAAGCCTACGAGCAGTACGTC. Translating gives CASSLGEAYEQYV.